The 20 T cell receptor beta chains listed next were all sequenced from one sample in a study of memory B cells and T cells in multiple sclerosis. Separate sequencing covered autoproliferating (CFSE-dim) and non-proliferating (CFSE-high) T cells from stimulus-free culture. About 50 million CFSE-labeled PBMCs were cultured 6 to 7 days unstimulated, then replicate wells were pooled. Their antigens remain unidentified. The repertoire was sequenced with immunoSEQ multiplex PCR; TCRdb's copy has only in-frame clones and lacks some. The top ten clones hold 0.85% to 1.2% of a sample with over 35,000 clones, about four fifths of them seen once. Sequencing was performed on PBMCs from blood kept in culture. The receptors were gathered from a human donor with multiple sclerosis.

This clone was seen a handful of times. The J gene is TRBJ1-4, the V gene TRBV6-5, with no clear D. The germline V and J ends were trimmed by 6 bases and 8 bases, with 13 bases remaining between them. CDR3 size: 13 residues. The germline gives CDR1 MNHEY, CDR2 SVGAGI. The DNA of the CDR3 is TGTGCCAGCAGCCGGGTGAAAGGGGAAAAACTGTTTTTT. Amino acids: CASSRVKGEKLFF.

This clone appeared a few times. The chain combines TRBV7-9 with TRBJ1-1; D is undetermined. Germline loops: CDR1 SEHNR, CDR2 FQNEAQ (reference sequence). The V end was cut by 6 bases, the J end by 0 bases, with 5 bases between. The CDR3 spans 12 residues. CDR3 DNA: TGTGCCAGCAGGGAAATGAACACTGAAGCTTTCTTT. Its translation: CASREMNTEAFF.

The J gene is TRBJ1-5, the V gene TRBV5-1; 10 positions agree with TRBD1. This CDR3 is 14 amino acids long. The J segment lost 7 bases and the V segment lost 4 bases, leaving 5 bases of the junction unmatched. Germline V CDR1 and CDR2: SGHRS, YFSETQ. CDR3 DNA: TGCGCCAGCAGCCCCGGACAGGGGGAACAGCCCCAGCATTTT. Residues: CASSPGQGEQPQHF.

The chain carries TRBV18 and TRBJ2-1; no definite D call. This CDR3 has 13 amino acids. Trimming shortened V by 4 bases and J by 2 bases, and 6 bases separated the two germline ends. Germline CDR1 and CDR2: KGHSH and LQKENI. CDR3 bases: TGTGCCAGCTCACGAGGTGCCTACAATGAGCAGTTCTTC. Its translation is CASSRGAYNEQFF. Full variable domain (rest looked up from reference TRBV18 and TRBJ2-1): NAGVMQNPRHLVRRRGQEARLRCSPMKGHSHVYWYRQLPEEGLKFMVYLQKENIIDESGMPKERFSAEFPKEGPSILRIQQVVRGDSAAYFCASSRGAYNEQFFGPGTRLTVL.

The rearrangement joins TRBV9 to TRBJ2-7; the match to TRBD1 covers 9 bases. Germline loops: CDR1 SGDLS, CDR2 YYNGEE. The junction had 6 bases not matched to a gene; V was cut back by 4 bases and J by 4 bases. The CDR3 covers 14 residues. CDR3: CASSLGQGIYEQYF. DNA for the CDR3: TGTGCCAGCAGCCTTGGACAGGGGATTTACGAGCAGTACTTC. Combining the CDR3 with reference TRBV9 and TRBJ2-7 gives the whole variable domain DSGVTQTPKHLITATGQRVTLRCSPRSGDLSVYWYQQSLDQGLQFLIQYYNGEERAKGNILERFSAQQFPDLHSELNLSSLELGDSALYFCASSLGQGIYEQYFGPGTRLTVT.

In the case of this clone: This sample also contains other DNA sequences that code for the same CDR3. The rearrangement uses TRBV29-1 and TRBJ2-3; TRBD2 might be the D (7 bases). This CDR3 comprises 14 residues. V lost 3 bases to trimming and J lost 4 bases, with 14 bases between them. Germline V gene sequence: CDR1 SQVTM, CDR2 ANQGSEA. This chain's CDR3 is CSVEGGRGADTQYF. CDR3 sequence (DNA): TGCAGCGTTGAGGGGGGGCGGGGTGCAGATACGCAGTATTTT.

This clone was recorded once. Within the sample, other DNA sequences also encode this same CDR3. The chain's CDR3 is CASRQTGEQGTQYF. CDR3 DNA sequence: TGTGCCAGCAGGCAAACGGGGGAGCAAGGTACGCAGTATTTT. The chain is built from TRBV6-5 and TRBJ2-3; D possibly corresponds to TRBD2 (6 bases). Germline V gene lookup returns CDR1 MNHEY and CDR2 SVGAGI. This CDR3 spans 14 amino acids. Trimming removed 6 bases at V and 8 bases at J, with 18 bases between.

The chain has TRBV7-2 and TRBJ2-2, with D uncertain. The CDR3 is made up of 14 amino acids. V was pared by 5 bases and J by 6 bases, with 13 bases between. Germline CDR1 and CDR2: SGHTA and FQGNSA. The CDR3 coding sequence is TGTGCCAGCAGCCCTTACCCCGGCGCCGGGGAGCTGTTTTTT. Its protein product is CASSPYPGAGELFF.

The chain links TRBV2 to TRBJ1-4; D is possibly TRBD1 (5 bases). Germline CDR1 and CDR2: SNHLY and FYNNEI. Between the trimmed V and J ends, which lost 6 bases and 7 bases, there was a span of 21 bases. This CDR3 is built from 16 residues. CDR3 amino acids: CASSGRDGERGEKLFF. The CDR3 coding sequence is TGTGCCAGCAGCGGACGGGACGGGGAACGGGGTGAAAAACTGTTTTTT.

The chain recombines TRBV30 with TRBJ1-2, with 7 nucleotides matching TRBD1. Germline V gene lookup returns CDR1 GTSNPN and CDR2 SVGIG (reference sequence). CDR3 length: 12 residues. The junction had 10 bases not matched to a gene; V was cut back by 4 bases and J by 11 bases. The CDR3 is CAWTGAGGQYTF. The CDR3 DNA reads as TGTGCCTGGACCGGGGCAGGGGGTCAATACACCTTC.

The V gene is TRBV5-6, the J gene TRBJ1-1; D not resolved. Germline-derived CDR1 and CDR2 are SGHDT and YYEEEE. The length of the CDR3 is 12 residues. With 1 base removed from V and 1 base from J, the gap between germline ends came to 2 bases. Here the CDR3 DNA reads TGTGCCAGCAGCTTGTCGAACACTGAAGCTTTCTTT. It specifies CASSLSNTEAFF. The full variable domain, its missing parts supplied by reference TRBV5-6 and TRBJ1-1, is DAGVTQSPTHLIKTRGQQVTLRCSPKSGHDTVSWYQQALGQGPQFIFQYYEEEERQRGNFPDRFSGHQFPNYSSELNVNALLLGDSALYLCASSLSNTEAFFGQGTRLTVV.

The rearrangement links TRBV5-1 to TRBJ2-1; D is unclear. The CDR3 is made up of 13 amino acids. V shed 2 bases and J shed 4 bases, with 7 bases lying between them. The V gene's germline CDR1 is SGHRS and CDR2 YFSETQ. In DNA form, the CDR3 reads TGCGCCAGCAGCTTTTGGGGATACAATGAGCAGTTCTTC. It specifies CASSFWGYNEQFF.

The CDR3 sequence is CASSRGGANTEAFF. CDR3 DNA: TGTGCCAGCAGCCGAGGGGGCGCGAACACTGAAGCTTTCTTT. This chain links TRBV11-2 with TRBJ1-1; TRBD1 agrees at 7 bases. The CDR3 is 14 residues long. Germline V gene sequence: CDR1 SGHAT, CDR2 FQNNGV. The ends lost 5 bases at V and 1 base at J; junction bases unmatched: 4.

This rearrangement joins TRBV1 to TRBJ1-5. TRBV1 is a pseudogene. There are 14 residues in the CDR3. DNA for the CDR3: TGCACCAGCAGCCCGAGGACTGTTCGCGAGCCCCAGCATTTT. Amino acid sequence: CTSSPRTVREPQHF.

The chain links TRBV7-2 to TRBJ1-3, with D possibly being TRBD1 (5 bases). The V and J ends lost 5 bases and 4 bases respectively, with 12 bases between them. Germline CDR1 SGHTA, CDR2 FQGNSA. This CDR3 contains 14 residues. DNA for the CDR3: TGTGCCAGCAGCCTGGGAACAGGCGGAAACACCATATATTTT. Its translation is CASSLGTGGNTIYF.

This sequence joins TRBV13 and TRBJ1-1; maybe TRBD1 (5 bases). The germline V and J ends were trimmed by 8 bases and 12 bases, with 19 bases remaining between them. CDR1 and CDR2 (germline): PRHDT, FYEKMQ (reference sequence). The CDR3 totals 12 residues. CDR3 protein: CASSQAQGSTFF. The CDR3 bases are TGTGCCAGCTCCCAAGCCCAGGGATCGACTTTCTTT.

The rearrangement uses TRBV10-3 and TRBJ2-7, with 10 bases that match TRBD1. J lost 5 bases, V lost 4 bases, and 5 bases had no gene match. This CDR3 spans 14 amino acids. The germline V gene encodes CDR1 ENHRY and CDR2 SYGVKD. The CDR3, as DNA: TGTGCCATCAGTGGGGGGACAGGGGAGGACGAGCAGTACTTC. It yields the protein CAISGGTGEDEQYF.

The genes are TRBV25-1 and TRBJ2-1; 7 bases agree with TRBD1. This CDR3 is built from 15 residues. Germline V gene lookup returns CDR1 MGHDK and CDR2 SYGVNS. Trimming took 4 bases from V and 6 from J; bases not matched to a gene: 9. Written as DNA, the CDR3 is TGTGCCAGCAGTGGGGGACAGAGCTCTTTCAATGAGCAGTTCTTC. It yields the protein CASSGGQSSFNEQFF.

This clone showed up just a few times. The chain is built from TRBV4-3 and TRBJ2-2; D remains unclear. Germline assignment: CDR1 LGHNA and CDR2 YSLEER. Trimming left V 5 bases short and J 1 base short, with 14 bases between. CDR3 length: 16 amino acids. CDR3: CASSALVVGNTGELFF. The CDR3, as DNA: TGCGCCAGCAGCGCACTTGTAGTGGGGAACACCGGGGAGCTGTTTTTT.

The V and J genes are TRBV27 and TRBJ1-1; perhaps TRBD1 as D (5 bases). The CDR3 extends over 14 amino acids. Germline V gene lookup returns CDR1 MNHEY and CDR2 SMNVEV (reference sequence). With 5 bases removed from V and 5 bases from J, the gap between germline ends came to 15 bases. The CDR3, as DNA: TGTGCCAGCAGTACGGGGGAGCGACGGACTGAAGCTTTCTTT. Translating gives CASSTGERRTEAFF.